This entry features one TCR beta chain sequence. In the original processing: Researchers report that nucleated cell counts were estimated from reference gene primer amplification. Method: immunoSEQ multiplex PCR; TCRdb's copy keeps in-frame clones and lacks some. V, J and clone size reflect that table, while D and trimming were determined from the DNA. The sample carries 60,000 to 65,000 clones, about nine tenths recorded once. This sample was taken from a study of blood T cell repertoires in COVID-19. Across the whole study: Donors in the United States, Italy and Spain gave samples during acute or convalescent COVID-19. T cells, B-cell-depleted T cells, or PBMCs provided the cDNA or gDNA that served as material.

The CDR3 runs 14 residues. V was shortened by 3 bases and J by 4 bases, with 10 bases between the two germline ends. Germline V gene sequence: CDR1 SGHTA, CDR2 FQGNSA. The rearrangement uses TRBV7-2 and TRBJ2-1, with TRBD2 as a possible D gene (5 bases). The sequence came from a human donor with active COVID-19. The donor label of this sample is uncertain. The sample was peripheral blood. The CDR3 nucleotides are TGTGCCAGCAGCTTTCCCGGACTTTACAATGAGCAGTTCTTC. Amino acids: CASSFPGLYNEQFF.